Listed below are T cell receptor beta chains from one sample, sequenced in a study of shared clonotypes between healthy human individuals. Profiling relied on immunoSEQ multiplex PCR, and the TCRdb table lists in-frame clones only, not all of them. The table includes about 530,000 clones, nearly 80% detected once. Sequences were obtained from PBMCs. Receptors originate from a middle-aged woman in good health. Some clones in this sample may be carry-over from other donors' samples. Each CDR3 is given with its conserved first and last residue. The order of the fields is CDR3 protein, J gene, V gene.

CASSLDSHTDTQYF | TRBJ2-3 | TRBV7-7
CSARGKHTIYF | TRBJ1-3 | TRBV20-1
CASRQGDTEAFF | TRBJ1-1 | TRBV5-1
CAIPGMGQYTGELFF | TRBJ2-2 | TRBV18
CASSQGEFGGYTF | TRBJ1-2 | TRBV28
CASSLVTSGSFYNEQFF | TRBJ2-1 | TRBV5-1
CASSSVPQATEAFF | TRBJ1-1 | TRBV28
CASSWEGQGETQYF | TRBJ2-5 | TRBV5-4
CASSLSGGGGYTIYF | TRBJ1-3 | TRBV5-6
CASAPGDYTEQFF | TRBJ2-1 | TRBV10-2
CASSQDLTGGPHYEQYF | NA | TRBV4-3
CASSLGLAGETGELFF | TRBJ2-2 | TRBV11-3
CAWGGRAFNQPQHF | TRBJ1-5 | TRBV30
CASSLQRETEQFF | TRBJ2-1 | TRBV11-2
CASSPGQGDGYTF | TRBJ1-2 | TRBV9
CASSETGENTEAFF | TRBJ1-1 | TRBV5-6